A single sample gave rise to the 17 T cell receptor beta chains below, sequenced in a study of a mutant IDH1 vaccine in newly diagnosed glioma. The antigens these receptors bind are not known. Documented time point: week 35, safety follow-up. Vaccination used 300 ug of mutant IDH1 20-mer peptide per dose, with topical imiquimod. Produced via immunoSEQ multiplex PCR; TCRdb's table is partial and in-frame only. The sample has roughly 51,000 clones, approximately 79% seen once. The source was PBMCs, collected from a glioma patient whose treatment included an IDH1 peptide vaccine. These receptors all stem from a man aged 35 to 55 with glioma.

CDR3: CSVEVLGQAYGYTF. For the CDR3, the DNA is TGCAGCGTTGAAGTCCTAGGACAGGCCTATGGCTACACCTTC. The chain joins TRBV29-1 to TRBJ1-2, with 7 bases lining up with TRBD1. V trimming: 1 base; J trimming: 4 bases; junction bases outside the gene matches: 6. The germline V gene encodes CDR1 SQVTM and CDR2 ANQGSEA. The CDR3 extends over 14 amino acids.

The chain joins TRBV27 to TRBJ1-5; TRBD1 aligns across 7 bases. Germline V gene data show CDR1 as MNHEY and CDR2 as SMNVEV (reference sequence). V trimming: 3 bases; J trimming: 7 bases; junction bases outside the gene matches: 6. The CDR3 loop spans 14 amino acids. CDR3 bases: TGTGCCAGCAGTTTTGCGCAGGGGGGGCAGCCCCAGCATTTT. Translation: CASSFAQGGQPQHF.

V is TRBV5-6 and J is TRBJ2-5, with D maybe TRBD1 (6 bases). Looked up from germline, CDR1 is SGHDT and CDR2 is YYEEEE. V was cut by 2 bases and J by 4 bases, with 18 bases left in between. CDR3 length equals 16 residues. As DNA, the CDR3 is TGTGCCAGCAGCTTTTTCGCGACAGGTTCACGAGAGACCCAGTACTTC. Amino acids: CASSFFATGSRETQYF.

The chain couples TRBV9 to TRBJ1-2; TRBD1 matches at 7 bases. The CDR3 length is 14 residues. The germline V gene has CDR1 SGDLS and CDR2 YYNGEE. The V gene end was trimmed by 6 bases and the J gene end by 7 bases; junction bases not matched to a gene: 12. As DNA, the CDR3 is TGTGCCAGCAATCCGCCGATCTCAGGGGGTGGCTACACCTTC. Protein sequence: CASNPPISGGGYTF.

The chain links TRBV18 to TRBJ2-3, with 12 positions matching TRBD2. The length of the CDR3 is 16 residues. V lost 5 bases to trimming and J lost 0 bases; unmatched junction nucleotides: 3. Germline loops: CDR1 KGHSH, CDR2 LQKENI. The CDR3 here is CASSSGLAGSTDTQYF. The CDR3 nucleotides are TGTGCCAGCTCATCTGGACTAGCGGGGAGCACAGATACGCAGTATTTT.

Concerning this clone: The same CDR3 arises from other DNA sequences in this sample as well. This chain links TRBV7-6 with TRBJ2-3; D is ambiguous. The V end was cut by 5 bases, the J end by 0 bases, with 3 bases between. CDR3 length: 12 residues. The germline V gene encodes CDR1 SGHVS and CDR2 FNYEAQ. The CDR3: CASSLSTDTQYF. The DNA for the CDR3 is TGTGCCAGCAGCCTTAGCACAGATACGCAGTATTTT.

The gene calls are TRBV7-2 and TRBJ2-2; the D is unclear. The CDR3 is made up of 15 amino acids. The germline CDR1 and CDR2 sequences are SGHTA and FQGNSA. The V end lost 3 bases, the J end lost 0 bases, and 8 bases lay between the germline ends. CDR3 loop: CASSFKAANTGELFF. DNA for the CDR3: TGTGCCAGCAGCTTTAAGGCAGCGAACACCGGGGAGCTGTTTTTT.

This clone was counted a single time. The genes are TRBV2 and TRBJ2-2; D is possibly TRBD1 or TRBD2 (5 bases each). The germline CDR1 and CDR2 sequences are SNHLY and FYNNEI. V was cut by 4 bases and J by 2 bases, with 11 bases left in between. This CDR3 is built from 15 residues. As DNA, the CDR3 is TGTGCCAGCAGTGGGGACGGGTTAAACACCGGGGAGCTGTTTTTT. Its protein is CASSGDGLNTGELFF.

The chain employs TRBV7-6 and TRBJ1-3; D call uncertain. In germline, CDR1 is SGHVS, CDR2 FNYEAQ. The ends were cut back, 1 base at V and 0 bases at J, with 13 bases in the middle. This CDR3 has 17 amino acids. Here the CDR3 reads CASSLGGGYDSGNTIYF. CDR3 DNA sequence: TGTGCCAGCAGCTTAGGAGGCGGATACGACTCTGGAAACACCATATATTTT.

For this clone: One end of the junction is discordant with germline, which a read error may explain. The chain uses TRBV6-6 and TRBJ2-7; weak D call: TRBD1 (5 bases). Germline V gives CDR1 MNHNY, CDR2 SVGAGI (reference sequence). The CDR3 is 11 residues long. The CDR3 nucleotides are TGTGCCAGCAGTTACTCGAGCAGGGTTGCCTTC. Translated: CASSYSSRVAF.

The DNA for the CDR3 is TGCGCCAGCAGCTGGGGGCCAGGACAGGGGGCCTACGAGCAGTACTTC. Translating it yields CASSWGPGQGAYEQYF. The chain couples TRBV5-1 to TRBJ2-7, with 10 positions matching TRBD1. Looked up from germline, CDR1 is SGHRS and CDR2 is YFSETQ. CDR3 length: 16 amino acids. V shed 3 bases, J shed 2 bases, and the junction held 8 bases outside the gene matches.

This clone was picked up a small number of times. V is TRBV6-4 and J is TRBJ1-5, with D hard to call. Trimming took off 6 bases at V and 1 base at J, with 7 bases between the two ends. Germline V gene sequence: CDR1 MRHNA, CDR2 SNTAGT. The CDR3 has 13 residues. CDR3 protein: CASSADSNQPQHF. The CDR3 DNA sequence: TGTGCCAGCAGCGCCGACAGCAATCAGCCCCAGCATTTT.

The chain combines TRBV7-9 with TRBJ1-1; D is ambiguous. CDR1 and CDR2 from the germline V gene are SEHNR and FQNEAQ (reference sequence). This CDR3 region has 15 residues. Trimming cost V 4 bases and J 4 bases, with 16 bases left between them. CDR3 protein: CASSSTRNSPTEAFF. The CDR3 DNA reads as TGTGCCAGCAGCTCGACGCGAAACAGTCCCACTGAAGCTTTCTTT.

The chain carries TRBV4-1 and TRBJ1-5, with a weak D call TRBD1 (5 bases). The CDR3 is 16 amino acids. V lost 4 bases and J 3 bases, leaving 16 bases between the germline ends. Per the germline V gene, CDR1 is MGHRA and CDR2 is YSYEKL. The CDR3 nucleotides are TGCGCCAGCAGCCCATCTCTTACAGGCTCCAATCAGCCCCAGCATTTT. Protein product: CASSPSLTGSNQPQHF.

This rearrangement joins TRBV29-1 to TRBJ2-5; D is possibly TRBD1 (6 bases). Germline CDR1 SQVTM, CDR2 ANQGSEA. The CDR3 runs 9 residues. V lost 3 bases to trimming and J lost 14 bases, with 10 bases between them. The CDR3 sequence: CSVDSGAYF. In DNA, the CDR3 is TGCAGCGTTGACTCAGGGGCATACTTC.

The chain uses TRBV5-1 and TRBJ1-5; tentatively, D is TRBD1 (6 bases). Germline CDR1 reads SGHRS; CDR2 reads YFSETQ. V was pared by 6 bases and J by 4 bases, with 11 bases between. This CDR3 region has 13 residues. In DNA form, the CDR3 reads TGCGCCAGCACCCACAGGGAGAATCAGCCCCAGCATTTT. Encoded protein: CASTHRENQPQHF.

This rearrangement joins TRBV7-8 to TRBJ1-2; 9 nucleotides line up with TRBD1. Germline CDR1 is SGHVS and CDR2 is FQNEAQ. The CDR3 has 17 amino acids. Losses at the gene ends were 5 bases for V and 2 bases for J; bases not matched to a gene: 12. The CDR3: CASSRGTGSTRNYGYTF. CDR3 DNA: TGTGCCAGCAGCAGAGGGACAGGGAGTACGAGGAACTATGGCTACACCTTC.